The 3 T cell receptor beta chains below were found in one sample sequenced in a study of T cell repertoires in cytomegalovirus infection. Which antigens these TCRs recognize remains unknown. TCRdb redid the calling of the reads with MiXCR, one entry per CDR3 protein. The sample records around 430,000 distinct CDR3 sequences, under 45% being singletons. The input for sequencing was cultured PBMCs, taken from culture after CMV antigen stimulation. The receptors shown here come from a human donor in good health (CMV status not recorded). Some clones in this sample may be carry-over from other donors' samples.

DNA of the CDR3: TGCAGTGCTAGAGATCGGACAGGGCAAGGTGAGCAGTTCTTC. The encoded protein is CSARDRTGQGEQFF. The V gene is TRBV20-1, the J gene TRBJ2-1; 8 positions match TRBD1. V gave up 0 bases and J gave up 9 bases; unmatched junction bases: 7. The CDR3 covers 14 residues. CDR1 and CDR2 (germline): DFQATT, SNEGSKA (reference sequence).

This clonotype was found many times. The CDR3 sequence is CASTTAPWGTNTEAFF. The CDR3, as DNA: TGTGCCAGCACCACAGCCCCGTGGGGAACGAACACTGAAGCTTTCTTT. The chain recombines TRBV7-8 with TRBJ1-1; D gene uncertain. V shed 7 bases and J shed 1 base, with 19 bases lying between them. Germline values: CDR1 SGHVS, CDR2 FQNEAQ. The CDR3 covers 16 residues.

This clonotype came up a few times. The V and J genes are TRBV27 and TRBJ1-3, with TRBD1 identical over 7 bases. Germline CDR1 reads MNHEY; CDR2 reads SMNVEV (reference sequence). The junction had 6 bases not matched to a gene; V was cut back by 5 bases and J by 8 bases. The CDR3 totals 13 residues. In DNA, the CDR3 is TGTGCCAGCAGTGCAGGGGGAGCGGACACCATATATTTT. Encoded protein: CASSAGGADTIYF.